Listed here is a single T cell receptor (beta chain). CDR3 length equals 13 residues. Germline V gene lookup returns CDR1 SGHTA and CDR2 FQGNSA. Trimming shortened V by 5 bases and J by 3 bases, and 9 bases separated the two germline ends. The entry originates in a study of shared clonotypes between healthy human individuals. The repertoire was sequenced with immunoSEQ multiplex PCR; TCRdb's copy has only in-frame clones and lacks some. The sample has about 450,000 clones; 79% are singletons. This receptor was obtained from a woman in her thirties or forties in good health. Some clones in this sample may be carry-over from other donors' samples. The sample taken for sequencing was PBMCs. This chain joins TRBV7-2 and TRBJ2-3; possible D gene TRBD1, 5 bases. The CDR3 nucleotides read TGTGCCAGCAGCCAGGGTGCGACAGATACGCAGTATTTT. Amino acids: CASSQGATDTQYF.